Each of the 23 T cell receptor beta chains below was sequenced from the same sample in a study of T cells in Graves' hyperthyroidism and ophthalmopathy (dated by TCRdb to between 2019 and 2020). The library relied on multiplex PCR. Sequencer: Illumina HiSeq 2000. The TCR beta CDR3 regions were amplified from RNA transcripts. A first-round RT-PCR of the TCR CDR3 used the HTBI primer set with the Qiagen OneStep RT-PCR kit. TCRdb itself trimmed the public reads at Q25 with fastp, ran MiXCR and retained productive beta chains. Each entry is one CDR3 protein sequence, shown with its most common DNA and genes. Within this sample are around 450,000 distinct CDR3 sequences, with roughly 15% of them counted one time only. The ten largest account for 5.3% of the sample. Sequences were obtained from blood. The source of these receptors is a woman between 18 and 30 years old with Graves' hyperthyroidism.

The CDR3 protein is CASTLTGGIGEKLFF. CDR3 DNA sequence: TGTGCCAGCACCCTAACGGGGGGGATCGGTGAAAAACTGTTTTTT. The chain couples TRBV5-5 to TRBJ1-4; weak D call: TRBD1 (5 bases). CDR3 size: 15 residues. CDR1 SGHKS and CDR2 YYEKEE come from the germline V gene (reference sequence). V lost 6 bases, J lost 7 bases, and 19 bases lay in between.

This clonotype was counted ten times or more. The J gene is TRBJ2-7, the V gene TRBV7-2, with D possibly being TRBD2 (5 bases). The germline V gene has CDR1 SGHTA and CDR2 FQGNSA. CDR3 length: 15 amino acids. V lost 5 bases, J lost 2 bases, and 16 bases lay in between. This chain's CDR3 is CASSPRSGAAYEQYF. In nucleotides, the CDR3 is TGTGCCAGCAGCCCTAGGAGCGGAGCCGCCTACGAGCAGTACTTC.

A word on this clonotype: A single base separates this from a much larger clone, so it may be a read error. The rearrangement joins TRBV6-2 or TRBV6-3 to TRBJ2-5; the D is unclear. Germline CDR1 and CDR2: MNHEY and SVGEGT. V lost 7 bases and J lost 5, with 8 bases in between. The CDR3 sequence is 11 residues long. The CDR3 bases are TGTGCCAGCAACCAAGGGGAGACCCAGTACTTC. Protein sequence: CASNQGETQYF.

This clonotype was counted many times. The chain links TRBV4-1 to TRBJ2-5; TRBD2 matches at 10 bases. Trimming took 0 bases from V and 5 from J; bases not matched to a gene: 0. The germline V gene encodes CDR1 MGHRA and CDR2 YSYEKL. The CDR3 is 14 residues long. CDR3 region: CASSQDSGRETQYF. CDR3 DNA sequence: TGCGCCAGCAGCCAAGATAGCGGGAGGGAGACCCAGTACTTC.

The chain combines TRBV4-1 with TRBJ2-1, with D possibly called TRBD1 or TRBD2 (5 bases each). The CDR3 runs to 14 residues. Trimming removed 4 bases at V and 5 bases at J, with 12 bases between. Germline V lookup: CDR1 MGHRA, CDR2 YSYEKL. DNA for the CDR3: TGCGCCAGCAGCCCCGGGACCTGGGACAATGAGCAGTTCTTC. Protein: CASSPGTWDNEQFF.

With respect to this clonotype: This clone may be a read error of a much larger clone one base away. The V call is TRBV18, the J call TRBJ1-5; D is unresolved. The germline V gene encodes CDR1 KGHSH and CDR2 LQKENI. The ends were cut back, 8 bases at V and 0 bases at J, with 14 bases in the middle. CDR3 size: 15 residues. CDR3 coding DNA: TGTGCCAGCCCAATTTCTGCCGGTAGCAATCAGCCCCAGCATTTT. Protein: CASPISAGSNQPQHF.

There are many counts of this clonotype. This chain links TRBV2 with TRBJ2-1, with D unclear. Looked up from germline, CDR1 is SNHLY and CDR2 is FYNNEI. V was clipped by 5 bases and J by 7 bases, with 6 bases between them. The CDR3 consists of 11 residues. Here the CDR3 reads CASSLVNEQFF. The CDR3 DNA follows: TGTGCCAGCAGTCTTGTGAATGAGCAGTTCTTC.

This clonotype was observed at least ten times. V is TRBV5-1 and J is TRBJ2-2; no clear D gene. There are 13 residues in the CDR3. Germline CDR1 and CDR2: SGHRS and YFSETQ. The ends were cut back, 1 base at V and 5 bases at J, with 6 bases in the middle. The chain's CDR3 is CASSLTETGELFF. The CDR3, as DNA: TGCGCCAGCAGCTTGACCGAGACCGGGGAGCTGTTTTTT. The full variable domain, with the rest looked up from reference TRBV5-1 and TRBJ2-2, is KAGVTQTPRYLIKTRGQQVTLSCSPISGHRSVSWYQQTPGQGLQFLFEYFSETQRNKGNFPGRFSGRQFSNSRSEMNVSTLELGDSALYLCASSLTETGELFFGEGSRLTVL.

V and J are TRBV6-2 or TRBV6-3 and TRBJ1-2; TRBD1 aligns across 8 bases. J gave up 8 bases and V 5 bases, and 4 bases lay outside the gene matches. CDR1 MNHEY and CDR2 SVGEGT come from the germline V gene. This CDR3 is 12 amino acids long. The CDR3 DNA is TGTGCCAGCAGTGCGGACAGGGCGGGCTACACCTTC. It translates to CASSADRAGYTF.

This clonotype was seen repeatedly, ten times or more. The chain joins TRBV7-9 to TRBJ1-4; 8 bases match TRBD1. The CDR3 is 14 residues long. Per the germline V gene, CDR1 is SEHNR and CDR2 is FQNEAQ (reference sequence). V shed 2 bases and J 7 bases; nucleotides not matched to a gene: 3. The CDR3 nucleotides read TGTGCCAGCAGCTTACGACAGGGGAGTGAAAAACTGTTTTTT. This sequence encodes CASSLRQGSEKLFF.

This clonotype has ten or more counts. This sequence joins TRBV18 and TRBJ1-1; D perhaps matches TRBD1 (5 bases). CDR1 and CDR2 from the germline V gene are KGHSH and LQKENI. Trimming cost V 6 bases and J 4 bases, with 15 bases left between them. This CDR3 has 14 residues. The CDR3 bases are TGTGCCAGCTCGTACGGGACGTCAAGCACTGAAGCTTTCTTT. Translating it yields CASSYGTSSTEAFF.

This clonotype came up many times. V usage is TRBV11-2 and J usage is TRBJ1-2; D call uncertain. Between the trimmed V and J ends, which lost 0 bases and 8 bases, there was a span of 19 bases. This CDR3 spans 16 amino acids. Germline assignment: CDR1 SGHAT and CDR2 FQNNGV. The CDR3 DNA sequence: TGTGCCAGCAGCTTAGAACCCTCCCCCCGCGGTGAGGGCTACACCTTC. It codes for CASSLEPSPRGEGYTF.

This clonotype was seen many times. This chain links TRBV9 with TRBJ2-3; D gene uncertain. This CDR3 region has 14 residues. CDR1 SGDLS and CDR2 YYNGEE come from the germline V gene. Trimming took 0 bases from V and 3 from J, leaving 8 bases between them. CDR3 in amino acids: CASSVVQDTDTQYF. The CDR3, as DNA: TGTGCCAGCAGCGTAGTCCAGGATACAGATACGCAGTATTTT. The full variable domain, its missing parts supplied by reference TRBV9 and TRBJ2-3, is DSGVTQTPKHLITATGQRVTLRCSPRSGDLSVYWYQQSLDQGLQFLIQYYNGEERAKGNILERFSAQQFPDLHSELNLSSLELGDSALYFCASSVVQDTDTQYFGPGTRLTVL.

This clonotype has ten or more counts. This chain uses TRBV3-1 with TRBJ2-1; 7 bases are shared with TRBD2. Germline lookup yields CDR1 LGHDT and CDR2 YNNKEL (reference sequence). The CDR3 totals 18 residues. Germline trimming cut 0 bases from V and 6 bases from J; bases unmatched to any gene: 14. The CDR3 here is CASSQESLADPIPNEQFF. The CDR3 bases are TGTGCCAGCAGCCAAGAAAGTCTAGCGGACCCAATACCCAATGAGCAGTTCTTC.

The gene calls are TRBV5-1 and TRBJ2-7; D possibly corresponds to TRBD1 (5 bases). The CDR3 contains 16 residues. CDR1 SGHRS and CDR2 YFSETQ come from the germline V gene. The V gene lost 2 bases and the J gene lost 3 bases, with 18 bases spanning the gap. The CDR3 here is CASSFDASSRVYEQYF. CDR3 DNA sequence: TGCGCCAGCAGCTTTGACGCCAGCAGCAGGGTCTACGAGCAGTACTTC.

The J gene is TRBJ2-1, the V gene TRBV19; D remains ambiguous. This CDR3 has 13 amino acids. V lost 0 bases and J lost 6, with 6 bases in between. Per the germline V gene, CDR1 is LNHDA and CDR2 is SQIVND (reference sequence). CDR3 coding DNA: TGTGCCAGTAGTATAGAATTGGGCAATGAGCAGTTCTTC. Translating it yields CASSIELGNEQFF.

The chain combines TRBV19 with TRBJ1-5; D is uncertain. This CDR3 is 15 amino acids long. V was cut by 4 bases and J by 7 bases, with 17 bases left in between. Germline CDR1 and CDR2: LNHDA and SQIVND (reference sequence). CDR3 in DNA: TGTGCCAGTAGTAATTTGGCAGCCTTTAACCAGCCCCAGCATTTT. It encodes CASSNLAAFNQPQHF.

The gene calls are TRBV27 and TRBJ2-2; D possibly corresponds to TRBD1 (7 bases). The length of the CDR3 is 15 residues. V was shortened by 5 bases and J by 4 bases, with 14 bases between the two germline ends. CDR1 and CDR2 from the germline V gene are MNHEY and SMNVEV (reference sequence). CDR3 sequence (DNA): TGTGCCAGCAGTACCCGGCAGGGGGGCACCGGGGAGCTGTTTTTT. Translating gives CASSTRQGGTGELFF.

This clonotype was observed at least ten times. The chain links TRBV29-1 to TRBJ2-1; D perhaps matches TRBD2 (5 bases). The germline V and J ends were trimmed by 5 bases and 1 base, with 12 bases remaining between them. The length of the CDR3 is 14 residues. Germline CDR1 is SQVTM and CDR2 is ANQGSEA. The CDR3: CSVLERQSYNEQFF. The CDR3 DNA follows: TGCAGCGTTCTCGAGCGGCAATCCTACAATGAGCAGTTCTTC.

This clonotype has ten or more counts. The chain has TRBV28 and TRBJ2-3, with 7 positions matching TRBD1. Germline assignment: CDR1 MDHEN and CDR2 SYDVKM. The CDR3 has 13 amino acids. V gave up 5 bases and J gave up 5 bases; unmatched junction bases: 4. CDR3 bases: TGTGCCAGCAGTGGGACAGAGAAAGATACGCAGTATTTT. It codes for CASSGTEKDTQYF.

This clonotype was observed a handful of times. The chain uses TRBV13 and TRBJ1-2; the D gene is possibly TRBD1 (5 bases). Deletions cut 1 base from V and 4 bases from J, with 13 bases between. The V gene's germline CDR1 is PRHDT and CDR2 FYEKMQ (reference sequence). The CDR3 has 15 residues. CDR3 DNA sequence: TGTGCCAGCAGCTTAGACCAGGGACTGCTCTATGGCTACACCTTC. Residues: CASSLDQGLLYGYTF.

This clonotype came up many times. The chain employs TRBV2 and TRBJ2-3, with D perhaps matching TRBD2 (5 bases). Germline CDR1 is SNHLY and CDR2 is FYNNEI. V lost 4 bases and J 2 bases, leaving 16 bases between the germline ends. The CDR3 sequence is 16 residues long. The CDR3 sequence: CASSVSGTYLTDTQYF. The DNA for the CDR3 is TGTGCCAGCAGTGTTTCGGGAACATACCTCACAGATACGCAGTATTTT.

This clonotype was detected a few times. This chain joins TRBV20-1 and TRBJ2-6, with TRBD1 matching over 7 bases. J lost 0 bases, V lost 1 base, and 3 bases had no gene match. The CDR3 spans 16 residues. Germline values: CDR1 DFQATT, CDR2 SNEGSKA (reference sequence). The DNA of the CDR3 is TGCAGTGCTAGAGGGACAGGCCCCTCTGGGGCCAACGTCCTGACTTTC. Encoded protein: CSARGTGPSGANVLTF.